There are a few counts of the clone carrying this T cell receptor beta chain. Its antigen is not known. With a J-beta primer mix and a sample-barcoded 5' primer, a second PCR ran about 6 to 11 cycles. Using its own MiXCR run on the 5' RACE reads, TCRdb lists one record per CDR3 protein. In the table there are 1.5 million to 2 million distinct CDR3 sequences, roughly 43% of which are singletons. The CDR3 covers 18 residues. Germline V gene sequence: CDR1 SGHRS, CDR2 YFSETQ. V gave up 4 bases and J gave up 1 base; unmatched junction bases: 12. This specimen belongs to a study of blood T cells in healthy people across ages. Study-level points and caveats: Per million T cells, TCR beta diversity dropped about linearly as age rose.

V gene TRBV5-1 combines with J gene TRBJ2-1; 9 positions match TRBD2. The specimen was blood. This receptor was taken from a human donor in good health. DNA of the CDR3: TGCGCCAGCAGCCACGCACCAGGCGGGGGGGGATCCTACAATGAGCAGTTCTTC. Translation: CASSHAPGGGGSYNEQFF.